This TCR beta chain was recovered during a study of siplizumab effects on memory and regulatory T cells (dated by TCRdb to between 2018 and 2021). About the investigation overall: The effect of the anti-CD2 antibody siplizumab on alloreactive T-cell subsets was examined in allogeneic mixed lymphocyte reactions constructed from human PBMCs.

TCRbeta CDR3 sequencing was performed on sorted unstimulated T cells and on proliferating T cells recovered from mixed lymphocyte reactions. Fresh whole blood from more than 9 HLA-typed healthy donors served as the source for isolating PBMCs. To map where alloreactive clones came from, unstimulated CD4+ non-regulatory T cells were FACS-sorted. Concerning this clone itself: No antigen is known for it. The record has no base qualities; no much larger clone is one base away.

Overall study outcomes, separate from this receptor: Roughly 75-97% of proliferating CD4+ or CD8+ clones could not be assigned a naive or memory phenotype. Among mappable alloreactive CD4+ clones, the Treg-derived fraction averaged approximately 69% with siplizumab versus roughly 29% in control reactions. The suppressive function of proliferating Tregs from siplizumab cultures was not functionally confirmed. The cumulative frequency of alloreactive sequences traceable to unstimulated CD4+ memory T cells was significantly reduced by siplizumab. Unstimulated naive T cells appeared to be more diverse than memory T cells, and naive cells seemed to make a substantial contribution to the alloresponse. Sequences below about 10^-5 frequency were poorly captured, so only a minor fraction of alloreactive clones could be mapped to unstimulated subsets.

Preparation of the library involved the immunoSEQ multiplex PCR assay. Each sample had 85,000 to 100,000 TCR templates assayed by the deep sequencing platform. Genomic DNA extracted from sorted T cells was the material used for TCRbeta CDR3 sequencing. As for how the authors treated the data: The R programming language was used for clonal analysis of the TCRbeta CDR3 data. Comparing unstimulated samples against CFSE-low samples taken after the reaction was how alloreactive CD4+ and CD8+ clones were defined. Alloreactive CD4+ clones were assigned to regulatory or non-regulatory origin by matching sequences to sorted unstimulated Treg and non-Treg repertoires. TCRdb obtained this table from immuneACCESS and retained in-frame rearrangements with V and J assigned. These tables miss some clones; where compared with another copy, unresolved V genes account for less than half of the shortfall, and the remainder is unexplained. V, J and clone size are those of that table, while D and trimming were read from the DNA. Counted in this sample were approximately 90,000 clones; about 93% of them appeared once. The ten largest clones represent around 0.31% of the sample.

From the cysteine through the phenylalanine, the CDR3 covers 15 amino acids. The CDR3 DNA has 45 bases and is translated from base 1. The germline V gene gives CDR1 as MNHNS and CDR2 as SASEGT. V loses 4 bases of germline sequence and J loses 2 bases, and the interval between the two ends is 9 bases. Sequenced input: non-Treg CD4+ T cells sorted from blood. Taken with the paper, the label for cell subset or site translates to: FACS-sorted unstimulated CD4+ non-regulatory T cells. This receptor chain uses TRBV6-1 and TRBJ2-6; the D region possibly corresponds to TRBD1 (6 bases align). This TCR was recovered from a human donor in good health. The DNA sequence is TGTGCCAGCAGTGCTACAGGGCCTGGGGCCAACGTCCTGACTTTC. It codes for CASSATGPGANVLTF.